Each of the 20 T cell receptor beta chains below was sequenced from the same sample in a study of T cell changes during pregnancy in multiple sclerosis. The repertoire was sequenced with immunoSEQ multiplex PCR; TCRdb's copy has only in-frame clones and lacks some. Here the sample spans about 40,000 clones, around nine tenths being singletons. Sequencing was performed on peripheral blood, taken in the first trimester of pregnancy. The source is a female donor in good health, enrolled as a control in a pregnancy study.

The chain is built from TRBV6-1 and TRBJ1-2; 7 bases agree with TRBD1. CDR1 and CDR2 (germline): MNHNS, SASEGT. This CDR3 comprises 17 residues. The ends lost 0 bases at V and 1 base at J; junction bases unmatched: 8. The CDR3 protein is CASSEAGTELNNYGYTF. The CDR3 DNA reads as TGTGCCAGCAGTGAAGCCGGGACAGAGCTCAATAACTATGGCTACACCTTC.

J is TRBJ2-5 and V is TRBV19, with a possible D match to TRBD2 (6 bases). Germline assignment: CDR1 LNHDA and CDR2 SQIVND (reference sequence). Trimming shortened V by 7 bases and J by 4 bases, and 19 bases separated the two germline ends. The length of the CDR3 is 15 residues. The CDR3 nucleotides are TGTGCCAGTACCCCCGGAGGGGCCCGGAGAGAGACCCAGTACTTC. Its translation: CASTPGGARRETQYF.

The chain carries TRBV11-2 and TRBJ1-2, with 7 bases identical to TRBD1. The CDR3 length is 15 residues. CDR1 and CDR2 (germline): SGHAT, FQNNGV. J gave up 0 bases and V 5 bases, and 6 bases lay outside the gene matches. CDR3 region: CASSLGDRANYGYTF. CDR3 DNA: TGTGCCAGCAGCCTGGGGGACAGAGCTAACTATGGCTACACCTTC.

The chain combines TRBV19 with TRBJ1-2; D unclear. Germline V CDR1 and CDR2: LNHDA, SQIVND (reference sequence). The CDR3 has 13 amino acids. Trimming pared 3 bases from V and 4 bases from J, leaving 9 bases between. CDR3 sequence (DNA): TGTGCCAGTAGTATGGTACTTTCCTATGGCTACACCTTC. Amino acid sequence: CASSMVLSYGYTF.

CDR3 DNA: TGTGCCAGCAGTTTAGGGAGATCCACCTACAATGAGCAGTTCTTC. Translation: CASSLGRSTYNEQFF. V and J are TRBV27 and TRBJ2-1, with D possibly TRBD2 on 5 matching bases. Germline values: CDR1 MNHEY, CDR2 SMNVEV (reference sequence). V lost 2 bases and J lost 2, with 10 bases in between. This CDR3 comprises 15 residues.

The V gene is TRBV5-6, the J gene TRBJ2-7; 12 bases match TRBD1. CDR1 is SGHDT, CDR2 YYEEEE, per germline. V was clipped by 2 bases and J by 4 bases; unmatched bases: 7. CDR3 size: 16 residues. The CDR3 DNA follows: TGTGCCAGCAGCTTCGGGACAGGGGGCTCGGGTTACGAGCAGTACTTC. Its protein product is CASSFGTGGSGYEQYF.

The chain has TRBV2 and TRBJ2-1; 7 nucleotides agree with TRBD2. Trimming at V came to 8 bases and at J to 0 bases, leaving 7 bases not matched to a gene. The V gene's germline CDR1 is SNHLY and CDR2 FYNNEI. This CDR3 is built from 15 residues. The CDR3: CASPLGGSSYNEQFF. The CDR3 DNA sequence: TGTGCCAGCCCGTTGGGCGGGAGCTCCTACAATGAGCAGTTCTTC.

The V and J genes are TRBV19 and TRBJ2-3; D is possibly TRBD2 (6 bases). CDR1 LNHDA and CDR2 SQIVND come from the germline V gene (reference sequence). The CDR3 has 14 residues. V gave up 6 bases and J gave up 1 base, with 11 bases separating them. The CDR3 sequence is CASSQASGTDTQYF. The CDR3 DNA follows: TGTGCCAGTAGCCAGGCTAGCGGCACAGATACGCAGTATTTT.

This sequence joins TRBV28 and TRBJ2-1, with 10 nucleotides matching TRBD2. The J segment lost 3 bases and the V segment lost 7 bases, leaving 3 bases of the junction unmatched. Germline V gene sequence: CDR1 MDHEN, CDR2 SYDVKM. The CDR3 loop spans 14 amino acids. CDR3 region: CASNEREGYNEQFF. The CDR3, as DNA: TGTGCCAGCAACGAGCGGGAGGGCTACAATGAGCAGTTCTTC.

J is TRBJ2-2 and V is TRBV5-4; D perhaps matches TRBD1 (7 bases). Trimming pared 4 bases from V and 6 bases from J, leaving 16 bases between. Germline-derived CDR1 and CDR2 are SGHNT and YYREEE (reference sequence). The CDR3 consists of 15 residues. The chain's CDR3 is CASSQVDREAGELFF. CDR3 nucleotides: TGTGCCAGCAGCCAAGTTGACAGGGAGGCCGGGGAGCTGTTTTTT.

This chain joins TRBV18 and TRBJ1-5; maybe TRBD1 (6 bases). V lost 1 base to trimming and J lost 3 bases, with 10 bases between them. The CDR3 covers 15 residues. Germline-derived CDR1 and CDR2 are KGHSH and LQKENI. CDR3 in DNA: TGTGCCAGCTCACCACGACAGGAGCTCAATCAGCCCCAGCATTTT. This sequence encodes CASSPRQELNQPQHF.

This clone was seen only once. V and J are TRBV5-1 and TRBJ2-7, with 10 bases aligning to TRBD2. The CDR3 length is 14 residues. Germline-derived CDR1 and CDR2 are SGHRS and YFSETQ. The junction had 3 bases not matched to a gene; V was cut back by 0 bases and J by 6 bases. CDR3 residues: CASSLGLAGAEQYF. CDR3 DNA sequence: TGCGCCAGCAGCTTGGGGCTAGCGGGAGCCGAGCAGTACTTC.

The chain has TRBV5-6 and TRBJ2-3, with 9 bases fitting TRBD2. The germline gives CDR1 SGHDT, CDR2 YYEEEE. Trimming removed 3 bases from V and 8 bases from J; junction bases left unmatched: 7. This CDR3 has 14 amino acids. CDR3 bases: TGTGCCAGCAGCTCGGGACTAGCTGAAGGTACGCAGTATTTT. It is translated as CASSSGLAEGTQYF.

The V call is TRBV5-1, the J call TRBJ2-1, with 8 bases lining up with TRBD2. CDR1 and CDR2 (germline): SGHRS, YFSETQ. This CDR3 contains 14 residues. V was pared by 2 bases and J by 6 bases, with 4 bases of the junction left unmatched. The CDR3 bases are TGCGCCAGCAGCTTAGCCGGGAGGGTCAATGAGCAGTTCTTC. Translation: CASSLAGRVNEQFF.

CDR3 sequence reads: CASSDNYEQYF. In DNA, the CDR3 is TGTGCCAGCAGTGACAACTACGAGCAGTACTTC. This sequence joins TRBV6-1 and TRBJ2-7, with D hard to call. Germline V gene data show CDR1 as MNHNS and CDR2 as SASEGT. This CDR3 comprises 11 residues. Trimming stripped 3 bases from V and 3 bases from J, with 3 bases between.

The rearrangement uses TRBV2 and TRBJ2-7, with 10 bases that match TRBD1. After removal of 8 bases from V and 3 bases from J, the junction contained 7 bases not matched to a gene. The CDR3 covers 14 residues. Germline-derived CDR1 and CDR2 are SNHLY and FYNNEI. The CDR3 coding sequence is TGTGCCAGCGGGGTGGACAGGGGGGGCTACGAGCAGTACTTC. Its protein product is CASGVDRGGYEQYF.

This chain uses TRBV4-1 with TRBJ1-1, with D possibly TRBD1 on 6 matching bases. V was cut by 5 bases and J by 5 bases, with 15 bases left in between. Germline assignment: CDR1 MGHRA and CDR2 YSYEKL. The CDR3 consists of 14 residues. The CDR3 loop is CASSRGGGATEAFF. The DNA for the CDR3 is TGCGCCAGCAGCAGGGGAGGGGGGGCTACTGAAGCTTTCTTT.

The chain combines TRBV9 with TRBJ1-3, with D unresolved. V lost 6 bases and J 2 bases, leaving 12 bases between the germline ends. Per germline, CDR1 SGDLS and CDR2 YYNGEE. The CDR3 sequence is 14 residues long. The CDR3 DNA follows: TGTGCCAGCAAAGGGCAGACTACTGGAAACACCATATATTTT. Translating it yields CASKGQTTGNTIYF.

The chain joins TRBV19 to TRBJ1-4; D ambiguous. V was shortened by 7 bases and J by 1 base, with 10 bases between the two germline ends. CDR1 and CDR2 from the germline V gene are LNHDA and SQIVND (reference sequence). CDR3 length equals 14 residues. This CDR3 reads CASNLEVTNEKLFF. The CDR3, as DNA: TGTGCCAGTAATCTGGAGGTAACTAATGAAAAACTGTTTTTT.

This chain links TRBV5-1 with TRBJ2-7, with 8 positions matching TRBD2. In germline, CDR1 is SGHRS, CDR2 YFSETQ. The length of the CDR3 is 13 residues. V shed 3 bases, J shed 3 bases, and the junction held 2 bases outside the gene matches. The CDR3 loop is CASSWGLDYEQYF. The CDR3 DNA is TGCGCCAGCAGCTGGGGACTAGACTACGAGCAGTACTTC.